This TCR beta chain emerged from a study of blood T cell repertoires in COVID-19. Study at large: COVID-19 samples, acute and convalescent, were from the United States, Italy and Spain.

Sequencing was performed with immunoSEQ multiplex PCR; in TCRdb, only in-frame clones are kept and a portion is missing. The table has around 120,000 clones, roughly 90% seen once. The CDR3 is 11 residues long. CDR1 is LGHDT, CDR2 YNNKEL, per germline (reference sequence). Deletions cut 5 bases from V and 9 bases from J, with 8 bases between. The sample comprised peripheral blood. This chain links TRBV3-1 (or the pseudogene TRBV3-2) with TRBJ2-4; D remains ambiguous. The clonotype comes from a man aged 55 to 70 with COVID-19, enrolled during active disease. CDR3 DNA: TGTGCCAGCAGCACCCCGGGCATTCAGTACTTC. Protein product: CASSTPGIQYF.